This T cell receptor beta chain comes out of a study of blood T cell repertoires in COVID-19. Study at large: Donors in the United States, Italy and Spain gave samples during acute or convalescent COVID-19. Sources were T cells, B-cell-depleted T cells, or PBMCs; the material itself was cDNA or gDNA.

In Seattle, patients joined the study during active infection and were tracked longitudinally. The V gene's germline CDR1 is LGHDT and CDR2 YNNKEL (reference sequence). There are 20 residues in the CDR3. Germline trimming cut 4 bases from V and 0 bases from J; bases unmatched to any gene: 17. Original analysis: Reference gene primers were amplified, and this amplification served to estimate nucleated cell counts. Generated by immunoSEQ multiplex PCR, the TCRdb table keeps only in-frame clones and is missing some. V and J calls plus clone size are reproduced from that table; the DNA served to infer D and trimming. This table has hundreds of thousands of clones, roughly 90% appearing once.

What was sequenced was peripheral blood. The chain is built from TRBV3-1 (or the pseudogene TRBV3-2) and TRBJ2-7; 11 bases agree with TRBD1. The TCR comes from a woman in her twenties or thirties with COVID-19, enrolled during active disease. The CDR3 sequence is CASSPRRGTGGLHASYEQYF. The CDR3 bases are TGTGCCAGCAGCCCGCGACGCGGGACAGGGGGACTTCACGCCTCCTACGAGCAGTACTTC.